This TCR beta chain stems from a study of circulating and synovial CD4+ cells in juvenile arthritis (dated by TCRdb to the mid-2010s). Concerning the study at large: TCRbeta CDR3 repertoires of circulating HLA-DR+ CD4 T cells, bulk blood CD4 T cells and synovial CD4 T cells were compared within each patient. The goal of the repertoire sequencing was to confirm that synovial clonotypes were enriched in a circulating synovial-like CD4 T cell subset. Paper-wide results and their limitations: Circulating pathogenic-like lymphocytes clustered with synovial T cells and shared a substantially higher fraction of CDR3 sequences with synovium than bulk blood. No difference between circulating pathogenic-like lymphocytes and bulk blood T cells was detected by traditional Vbeta family usage analysis. Overlap with synovium increased with sequencing depth, so measured shared-clonotype fractions likely underestimated the full repertoire overlap. Lower diversity was observed in synovial and circulating pathogenic-like lymphocyte repertoires than in bulk blood CD4 repertoires, and some CPL samples were found to be as oligoclonal as synovium. CPL and bulk blood CD4 samples differed in T cell genome counts by at least an order of magnitude, so sample-size effects were addressed.

The sequenced samples came from patients who had active juvenile idiopathic arthritis. Right after thawing, the cells went straight into sorting, and Live/Dead Fixable Near-IR Stain was used to exclude dead cells. In the case of this clone: Its antigen is still unknown. Base qualities are not recorded, but no much larger clone differs from it by a single base.

Libraries were built with the immunoSEQ multiplex PCR assay. An external provider carried out the TCRbeta CDR3 sequencing as a commercial service. For the original study's pipeline: Productive nucleotide sequences and amino acid sequences obtained through in silico translation were used in the analyses. To equalise sample size, diversity was assessed as Renyi entropy across alpha values by taking the median of 200 repeated subsamples. Pairwise repertoire distance was calculated as one minus the Chao-modified Jaccard index to correct for under-sampling and was used for clustering. Frequency-weighted overlap with synovial clonotypes was calculated over 200 sample sizes with 200 draws without replacement at each size, and the overlap was reported at the size of the smaller sample. TCRdb carries this immuneACCESS record with in-frame sequences only. Its versions omit some clonotypes, under half of them owing to an unresolved V gene in the studies checked, with the rest unexplained. Clonal size and the V and J genes are those of that table, whereas D and trimming came from the DNA. For this sample there are about 33,000 clones; over 90% appear just once. Roughly 0.74% of the sample goes to the ten largest clones.

There are 15 amino acids in the CDR3, from cysteine to phenylalanine inclusive. Only the CDR3 portion is preserved as DNA: 45 bases, with reading frame beginning at the first base. The germline V gene provides CDR1 SGHVS and CDR2 FQNEAQ. The V end gives up 2 bases and the J end 1 base, leaving 2 bases in the junction not matched to a gene. Recombination joined TRBV7-8 with TRBJ2-5; 9 central nucleotides agree with TRBD1. The sample consisted of CD4+ T cells from blood. This clonotype originated in a human donor with juvenile idiopathic arthritis. The sequence in DNA is TGTGCCAGCAGCTTAAGGACAGGGGTCCAAGAGACCCAGTACTTC. It specifies CASSLRTGVQETQYF. Joined to the reference TRBV7-8 and TRBJ2-5 proteins, this CDR3 gives the full variable domain: GAGVSQSPRYKVAKRGQDVALRCDPISGHVSLFWYQQALGQGPEFLTYFQNEAQLDKSGLPSDRFFAERPEGSVSTLKIQRTQQEDSAVYLCASSLRTGVQETQYFGPGTRLLVL.